What follows is one TCR beta chain and its context. The antigen is undetermined. The data were taken from a study of blood T cells in healthy people across ages. Overall study findings and caveats: The fall in TCR beta diversity per million T cells was roughly linear with age. Versus aged donors, long-lived donors had higher diversity and more naive CD4+ cells.

The authors ran a second PCR of about 6 to 11 cycles using a sample-barcoded 5' primer and a J-beta primer mix. TCRdb re-derived calls from the 5' RACE reads in MiXCR, one entry per CDR3 protein. The sample has hundreds of thousands of distinct CDR3 sequences, roughly half seen once. Donors each provided 9.5 to 10 milliliters of peripheral blood. PBMCs numbering at least 6 million were isolated per sample. There are 15 residues in the CDR3. V shed 1 base and J shed 6 bases, with 14 bases lying between them. Per the germline V gene, CDR1 is LGHNA and CDR2 is YNFKEQ. The sequence came from a woman older than 75 in good health. The chain combines TRBV4-2 with TRBJ2-3; the D gene is possibly TRBD2 (5 bases). What was sequenced was blood. The CDR3 protein is CASSQAVLAGDTQYF. The CDR3 coding sequence is TGTGCCAGCAGCCAAGCTGTCCTAGCTGGGGATACGCAGTATTTT.